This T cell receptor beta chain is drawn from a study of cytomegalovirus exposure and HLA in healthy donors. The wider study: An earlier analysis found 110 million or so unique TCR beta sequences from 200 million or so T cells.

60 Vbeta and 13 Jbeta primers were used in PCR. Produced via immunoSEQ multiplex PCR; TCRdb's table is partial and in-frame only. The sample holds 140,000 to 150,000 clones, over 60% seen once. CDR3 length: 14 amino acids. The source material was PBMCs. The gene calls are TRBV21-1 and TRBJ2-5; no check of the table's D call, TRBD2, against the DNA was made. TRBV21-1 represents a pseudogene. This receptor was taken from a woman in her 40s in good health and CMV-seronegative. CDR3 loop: CAGGLAGRQETQYF. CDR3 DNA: TGTGCCGGGGGGCTAGCGGGGCGCCAAGAGACCCAGTACTTC.